One sample yielded the 2 T cell receptor beta chains listed below, sequenced in a study of T cell responses to AZD1222 COVID-19 vaccine. TCRdb keeps only in-frame clones here, not all; method: immunoSEQ multiplex PCR. There are 90,000 to 150,000 clones in the sample; more than 75% occur only once, and less than 4% lies in the top ten. The sample in question was peripheral blood, obtained on day 0 of AZD1222 vaccination. The source of these receptors is an adult in good health.

The chain uses TRBV18 and TRBJ1-1, with 8 nucleotides matching TRBD1. CDR3 length: 14 amino acids. Germline V gives CDR1 KGHSH, CDR2 LQKENI. V gave up 2 bases and J gave up 11 bases; unmatched junction bases: 10. CDR3: CASSPNEDRDGAFF. For the CDR3, the DNA is TGTGCCAGCTCACCAAACGAGGACAGGGATGGGGCTTTCTTT.

This clone appeared once. This sequence joins TRBV7-2 and TRBJ1-1, with 8 bases fitting TRBD1. CDR1 is SGHTA and CDR2 is FQGNSA in the germline V gene. J lost 5 bases, V lost 5 bases, and 7 bases had no gene match. This CDR3 spans 14 amino acids. DNA for the CDR3: TGTGCCAGCAGCCCAGGGGGCATGGTGACTGAAGCTTTCTTT. This codes for CASSPGGMVTEAFF.